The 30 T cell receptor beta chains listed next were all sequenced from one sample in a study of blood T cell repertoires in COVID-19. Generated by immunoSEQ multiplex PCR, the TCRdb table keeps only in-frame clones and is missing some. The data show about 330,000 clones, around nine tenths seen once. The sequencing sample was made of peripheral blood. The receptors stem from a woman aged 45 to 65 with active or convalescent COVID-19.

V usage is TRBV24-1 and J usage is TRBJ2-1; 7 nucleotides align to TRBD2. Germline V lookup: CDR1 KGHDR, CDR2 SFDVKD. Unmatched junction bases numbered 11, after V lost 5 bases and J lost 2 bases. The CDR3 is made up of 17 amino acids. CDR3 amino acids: CATSVEAGLGAYNEQFF. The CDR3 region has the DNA TGTGCCACCAGTGTCGAAGCCGGACTAGGGGCCTACAATGAGCAGTTCTTC.

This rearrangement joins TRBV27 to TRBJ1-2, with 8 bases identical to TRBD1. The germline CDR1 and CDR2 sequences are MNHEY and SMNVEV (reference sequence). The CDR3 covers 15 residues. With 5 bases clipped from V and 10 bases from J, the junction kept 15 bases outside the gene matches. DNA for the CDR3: TGTGCCAGCAGTCCGGACAGGGACATACCTCCTGACTACACCTTC. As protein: CASSPDRDIPPDYTF.

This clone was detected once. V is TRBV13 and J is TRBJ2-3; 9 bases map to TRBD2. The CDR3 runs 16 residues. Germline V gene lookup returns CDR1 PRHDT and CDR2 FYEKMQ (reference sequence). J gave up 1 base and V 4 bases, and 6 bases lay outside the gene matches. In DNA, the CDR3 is TGTGCCAGCAGCTCCCGCGGGGGGGCAGGCACAGATACGCAGTATTTT. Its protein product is CASSSRGGAGTDTQYF.

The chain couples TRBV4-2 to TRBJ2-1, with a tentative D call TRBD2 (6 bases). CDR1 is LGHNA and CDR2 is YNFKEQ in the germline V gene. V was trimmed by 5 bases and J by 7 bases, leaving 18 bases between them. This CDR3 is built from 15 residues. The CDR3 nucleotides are TGTGCCAGCAGCTCACTGACCGGGACTGCTAATGAGCAGTTCTTC. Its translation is CASSSLTGTANEQFF.

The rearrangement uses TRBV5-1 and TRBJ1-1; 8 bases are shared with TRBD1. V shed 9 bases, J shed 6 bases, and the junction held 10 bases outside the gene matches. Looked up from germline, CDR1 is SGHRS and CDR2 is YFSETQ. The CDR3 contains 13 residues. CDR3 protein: CATQGTGNAEAFF. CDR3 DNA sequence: TGCGCCACCCAGGGGACAGGTAACGCTGAAGCTTTCTTT.

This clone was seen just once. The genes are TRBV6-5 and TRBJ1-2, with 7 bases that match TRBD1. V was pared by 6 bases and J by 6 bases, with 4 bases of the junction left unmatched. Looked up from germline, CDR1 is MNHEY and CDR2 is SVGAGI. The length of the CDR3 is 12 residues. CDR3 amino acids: CASRKGGHGYTF. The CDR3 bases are TGTGCCAGCAGAAAAGGGGGCCATGGCTACACCTTC.

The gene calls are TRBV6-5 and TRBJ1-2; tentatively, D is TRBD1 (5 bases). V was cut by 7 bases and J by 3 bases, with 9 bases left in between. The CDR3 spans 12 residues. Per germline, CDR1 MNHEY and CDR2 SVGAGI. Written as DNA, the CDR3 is TGTGCCAGCACGGGAGGGGACTATGGCTACACCTTC. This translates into CASTGGDYGYTF.

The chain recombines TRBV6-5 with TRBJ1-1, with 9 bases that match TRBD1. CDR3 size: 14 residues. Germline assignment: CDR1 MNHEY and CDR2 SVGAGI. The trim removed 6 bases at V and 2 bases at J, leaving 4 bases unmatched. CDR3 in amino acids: CASRRQGGNTEAFF. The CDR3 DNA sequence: TGTGCCAGCAGAAGACAGGGGGGCAACACTGAAGCTTTCTTT.

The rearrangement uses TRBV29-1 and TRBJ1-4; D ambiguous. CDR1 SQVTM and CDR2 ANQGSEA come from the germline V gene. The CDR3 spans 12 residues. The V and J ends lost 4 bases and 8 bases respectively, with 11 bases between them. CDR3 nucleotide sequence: TGCAGCGTTGCTGAGGCGTTCGAAAAACTGTTTTTT. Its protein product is CSVAEAFEKLFF.

This CDR3 reads CASSPRVAPPEQYF. The CDR3 DNA is TGTGCCAGCAGCCCGAGAGTCGCGCCGCCCGAGCAGTACTTC. This chain connects TRBV7-2 to TRBJ2-7; no reliable D call. The CDR3 contains 14 residues. Germline lookup yields CDR1 SGHTA and CDR2 FQGNSA. V was cut by 5 bases and J by 6 bases, with 17 bases left in between.

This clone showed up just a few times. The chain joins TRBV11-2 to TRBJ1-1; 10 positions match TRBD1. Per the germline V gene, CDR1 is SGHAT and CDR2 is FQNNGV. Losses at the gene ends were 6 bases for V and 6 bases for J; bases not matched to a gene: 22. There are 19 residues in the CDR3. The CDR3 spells CASSPRSASWGQGQSEAFF. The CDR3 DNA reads TGTGCCAGCAGTCCCAGGTCTGCGTCGTGGGGACAGGGGCAATCTGAAGCTTTCTTT.

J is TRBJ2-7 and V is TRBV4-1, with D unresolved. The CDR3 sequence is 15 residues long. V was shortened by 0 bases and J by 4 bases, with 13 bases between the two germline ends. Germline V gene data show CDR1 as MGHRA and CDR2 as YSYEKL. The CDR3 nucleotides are TGCGCCAGCAGCCAAGATCCGGGTGGATTTTACGAGCAGTACTTC. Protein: CASSQDPGGFYEQYF.

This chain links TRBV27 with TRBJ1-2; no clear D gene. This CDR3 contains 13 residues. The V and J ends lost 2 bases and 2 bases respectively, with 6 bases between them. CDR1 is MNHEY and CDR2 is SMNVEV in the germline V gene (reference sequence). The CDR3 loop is CASSLGPNYGYTF. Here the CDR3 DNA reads TGTGCCAGCAGTTTAGGGCCCAACTATGGCTACACCTTC.

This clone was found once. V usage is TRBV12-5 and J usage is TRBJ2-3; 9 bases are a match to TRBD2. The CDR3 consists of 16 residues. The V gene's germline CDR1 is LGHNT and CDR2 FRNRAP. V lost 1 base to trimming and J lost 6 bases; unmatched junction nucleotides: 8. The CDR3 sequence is CASGLALAGPSDTQYF. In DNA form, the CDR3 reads TGTGCTAGTGGTTTGGCACTAGCGGGCCCCTCGGATACGCAGTATTTT.

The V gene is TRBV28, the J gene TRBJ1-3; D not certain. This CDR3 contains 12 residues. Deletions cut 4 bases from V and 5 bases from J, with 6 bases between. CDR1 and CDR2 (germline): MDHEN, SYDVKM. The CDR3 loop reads CASSSARNTIYF. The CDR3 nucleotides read TGTGCCAGCAGTTCCGCTAGAAACACCATATATTTT. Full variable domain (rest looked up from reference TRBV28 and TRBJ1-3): DVKVTQSSRYLVKRTGEKVFLECVQDMDHENMFWYRQDPGLGLRLIYFSYDVKMKEKGDIPEGYSVSREKKERFSLILESASTNQTSMYLCASSSARNTIYFGEGSWLTVV.

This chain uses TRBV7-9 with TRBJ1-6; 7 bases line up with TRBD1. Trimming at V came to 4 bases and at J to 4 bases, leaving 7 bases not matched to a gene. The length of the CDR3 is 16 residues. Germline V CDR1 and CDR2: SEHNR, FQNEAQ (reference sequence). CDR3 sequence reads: CASSSEGAVYNSPLHF. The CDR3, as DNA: TGTGCCAGCAGCTCTGAGGGGGCCGTTTATAATTCACCCCTCCACTTT.

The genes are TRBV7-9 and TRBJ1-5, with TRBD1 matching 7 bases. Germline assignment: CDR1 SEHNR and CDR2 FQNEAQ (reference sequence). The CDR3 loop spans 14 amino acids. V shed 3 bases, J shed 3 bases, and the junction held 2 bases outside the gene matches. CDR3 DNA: TGTGCCAGCAGCTTGACAGGGATCAATCAGCCCCAGCATTTT. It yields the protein CASSLTGINQPQHF.

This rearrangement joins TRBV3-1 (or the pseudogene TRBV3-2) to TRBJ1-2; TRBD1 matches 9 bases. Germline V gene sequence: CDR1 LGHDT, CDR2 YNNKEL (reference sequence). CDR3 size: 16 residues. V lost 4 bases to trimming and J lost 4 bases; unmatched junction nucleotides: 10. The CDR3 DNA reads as TGTGCCAGCAGCCCCCGCCGGGACAGGGCGCTCTATGGCTACACCTTC. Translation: CASSPRRDRALYGYTF.

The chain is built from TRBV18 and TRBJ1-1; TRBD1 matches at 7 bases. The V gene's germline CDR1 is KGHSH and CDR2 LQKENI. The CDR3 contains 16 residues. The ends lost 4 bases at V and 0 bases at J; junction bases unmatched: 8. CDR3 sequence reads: CASSQWQGDMNTEAFF. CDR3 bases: TGTGCCAGCTCACAATGGCAGGGGGACATGAACACTGAAGCTTTCTTT.

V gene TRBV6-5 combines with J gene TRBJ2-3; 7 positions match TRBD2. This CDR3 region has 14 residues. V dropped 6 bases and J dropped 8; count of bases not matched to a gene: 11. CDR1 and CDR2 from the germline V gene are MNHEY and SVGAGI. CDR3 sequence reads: CASRGNAGEGTQYF. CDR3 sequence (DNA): TGTGCCAGCAGGGGGAATGCGGGAGAGGGTACGCAGTATTTT.

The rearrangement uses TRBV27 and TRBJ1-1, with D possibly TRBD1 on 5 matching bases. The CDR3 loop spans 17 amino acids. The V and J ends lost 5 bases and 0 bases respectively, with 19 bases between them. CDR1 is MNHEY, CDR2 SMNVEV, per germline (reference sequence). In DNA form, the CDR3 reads TGTGCCAGCAGTGCTACAGGTATCTCCCCGCTGAACACTGAAGCTTTCTTT. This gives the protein CASSATGISPLNTEAFF.

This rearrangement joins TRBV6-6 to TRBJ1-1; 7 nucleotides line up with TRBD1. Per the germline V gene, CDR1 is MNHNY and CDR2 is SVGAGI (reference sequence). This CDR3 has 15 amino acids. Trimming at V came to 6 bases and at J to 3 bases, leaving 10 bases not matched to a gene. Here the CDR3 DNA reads TGTGCCAGCAGGCGCCAGACAGGGTTGGACACTGAAGCTTTCTTT. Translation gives CASRRQTGLDTEAFF.

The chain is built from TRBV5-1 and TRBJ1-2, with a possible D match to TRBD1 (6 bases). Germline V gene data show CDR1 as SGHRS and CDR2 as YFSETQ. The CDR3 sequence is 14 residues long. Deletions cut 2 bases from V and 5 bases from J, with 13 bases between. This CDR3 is CASSLRQVEYGYTF. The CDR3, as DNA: TGCGCCAGCAGCTTACGACAGGTGGAATATGGCTACACCTTC.

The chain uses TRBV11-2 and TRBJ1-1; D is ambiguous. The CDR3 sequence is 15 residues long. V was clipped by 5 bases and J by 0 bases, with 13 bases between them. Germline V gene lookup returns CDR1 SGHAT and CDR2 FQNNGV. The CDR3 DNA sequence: TGTGCCAGCAGCCCCCCGGCAGGCATGAACACTGAAGCTTTCTTT. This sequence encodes CASSPPAGMNTEAFF.

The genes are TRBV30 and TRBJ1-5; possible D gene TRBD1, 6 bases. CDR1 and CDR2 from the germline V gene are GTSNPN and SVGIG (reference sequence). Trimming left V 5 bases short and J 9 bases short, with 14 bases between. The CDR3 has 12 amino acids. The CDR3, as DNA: TGTGCCTGGGAGATCCTAGGGGGGCCCCAGCATTTT. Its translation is CAWEILGGPQHF.

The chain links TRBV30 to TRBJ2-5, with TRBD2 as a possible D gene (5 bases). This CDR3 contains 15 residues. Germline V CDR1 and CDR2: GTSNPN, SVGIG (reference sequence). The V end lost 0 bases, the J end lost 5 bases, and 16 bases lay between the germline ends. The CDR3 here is CAWSVGGRGHETQYF. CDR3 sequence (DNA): TGTGCCTGGAGTGTCGGTGGGAGAGGCCATGAGACCCAGTACTTC.

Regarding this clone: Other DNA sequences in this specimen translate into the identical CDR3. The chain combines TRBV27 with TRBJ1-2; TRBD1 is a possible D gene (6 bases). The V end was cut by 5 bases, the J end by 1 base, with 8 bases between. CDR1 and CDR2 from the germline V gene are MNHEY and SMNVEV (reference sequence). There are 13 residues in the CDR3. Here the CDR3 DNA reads TGTGCCAGCAGTCTACAGGGTAACTATGGCTACACCTTC. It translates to CASSLQGNYGYTF.

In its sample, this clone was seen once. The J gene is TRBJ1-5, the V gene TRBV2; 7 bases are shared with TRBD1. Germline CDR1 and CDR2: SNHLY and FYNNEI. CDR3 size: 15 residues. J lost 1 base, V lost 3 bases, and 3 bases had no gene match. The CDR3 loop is CASSEQQGSNQPQHF. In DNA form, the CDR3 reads TGTGCCAGCAGTGAGCAACAGGGGAGCAATCAGCCCCAGCATTTT. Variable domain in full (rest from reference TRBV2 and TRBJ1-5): EPEVTQTPSHQVTQMGQEVILRCVPISNHLYFYWYRQILGQKVEFLVSFYNNEISEKSEIFDDQFSVERPDGSNFTLKIRSTKLEDSAMYFCASSEQQGSNQPQHFGDGTRLSIL.

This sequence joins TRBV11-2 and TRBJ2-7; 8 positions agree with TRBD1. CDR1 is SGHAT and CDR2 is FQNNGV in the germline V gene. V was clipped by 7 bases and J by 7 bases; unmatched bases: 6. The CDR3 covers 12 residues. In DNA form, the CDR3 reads TGTGCCAGCACCCAGGGGGCGGGTGAGCAGTACTTC. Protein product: CASTQGAGEQYF.

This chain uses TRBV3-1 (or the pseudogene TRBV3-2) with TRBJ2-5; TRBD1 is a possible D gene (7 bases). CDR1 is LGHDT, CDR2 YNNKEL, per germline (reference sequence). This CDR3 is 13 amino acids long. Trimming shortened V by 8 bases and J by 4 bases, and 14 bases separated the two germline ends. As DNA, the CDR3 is TGTGCCAGCGGGCAGGGGGGATTAGAGACCCAGTACTTC. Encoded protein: CASGQGGLETQYF.